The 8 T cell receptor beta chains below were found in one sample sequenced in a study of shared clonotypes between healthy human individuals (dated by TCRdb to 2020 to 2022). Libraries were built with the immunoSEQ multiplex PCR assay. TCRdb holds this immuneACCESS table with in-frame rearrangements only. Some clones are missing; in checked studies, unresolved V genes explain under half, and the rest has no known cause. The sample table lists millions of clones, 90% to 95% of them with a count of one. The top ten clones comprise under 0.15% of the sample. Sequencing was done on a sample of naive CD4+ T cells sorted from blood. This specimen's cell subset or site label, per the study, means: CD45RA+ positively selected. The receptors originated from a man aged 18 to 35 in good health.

CDR3 DNA sequence: TGTGCCAGCAGCGCCTTCTGGACGGGAGGGATGAACACTGAAGCTTTCTTT. Protein: CASSAFWTGGMNTEAFF. The chain has TRBV9 and TRBJ1-1; D is ambiguous. The CDR3 covers 17 residues. The V and J ends lost 3 bases and 0 bases respectively, with 18 bases between them. Germline values: CDR1 SGDLS, CDR2 YYNGEE.

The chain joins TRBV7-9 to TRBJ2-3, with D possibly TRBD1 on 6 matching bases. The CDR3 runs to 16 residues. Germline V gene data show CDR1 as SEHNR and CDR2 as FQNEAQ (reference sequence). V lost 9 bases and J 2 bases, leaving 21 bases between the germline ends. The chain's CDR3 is CASEPGQTLTTDTQYF. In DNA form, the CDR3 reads TGTGCCAGTGAACCCGGACAGACATTAACCACAGATACGCAGTATTTT. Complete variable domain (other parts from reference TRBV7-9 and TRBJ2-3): DTGVSQNPRHKITKRGQNVTFRCDPISEHNRLYWYRQTLGQGPEFLTYFQNEAQLEKSRLLSDRFSAERPKGSFSTLEIQRTEQGDSAMYLCASEPGQTLTTDTQYFGPGTRLTVL.

The CDR3 DNA reads as TGCGCCAGCCGCTCGGAGGGTGGGGATGAAAAACTGTTTTTT. Translation: CASRSEGGDEKLFF. The V call is TRBV4-1, the J call TRBJ1-4; D unclear. Germline V gene data show CDR1 as MGHRA and CDR2 as YSYEKL. The CDR3 loop spans 14 amino acids. V gave up 8 bases and J gave up 6 bases, with 16 bases separating them.

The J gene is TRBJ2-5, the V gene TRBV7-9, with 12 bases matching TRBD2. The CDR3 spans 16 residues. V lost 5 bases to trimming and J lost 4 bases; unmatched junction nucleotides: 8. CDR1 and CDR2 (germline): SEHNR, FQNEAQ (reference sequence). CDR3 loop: CASSGLAGGPGETQYF. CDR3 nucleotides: TGTGCCAGCAGCGGGCTAGCGGGAGGGCCCGGAGAGACCCAGTACTTC.

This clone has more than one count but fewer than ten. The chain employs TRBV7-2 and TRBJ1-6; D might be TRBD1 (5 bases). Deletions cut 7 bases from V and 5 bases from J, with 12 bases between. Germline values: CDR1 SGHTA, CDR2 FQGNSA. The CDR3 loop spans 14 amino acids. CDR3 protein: CASTYGTNNSPLHF. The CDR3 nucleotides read TGTGCCAGCACATACGGGACCAATAATTCACCCCTCCACTTT.

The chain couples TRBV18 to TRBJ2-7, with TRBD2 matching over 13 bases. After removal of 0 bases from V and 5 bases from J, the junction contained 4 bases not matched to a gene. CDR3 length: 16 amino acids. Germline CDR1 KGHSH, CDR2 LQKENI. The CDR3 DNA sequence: TGTGCCAGCTCACCACCTACTAGCGGGGGGGCCCACGAGCAGTACTTC. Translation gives CASSPPTSGGAHEQYF.

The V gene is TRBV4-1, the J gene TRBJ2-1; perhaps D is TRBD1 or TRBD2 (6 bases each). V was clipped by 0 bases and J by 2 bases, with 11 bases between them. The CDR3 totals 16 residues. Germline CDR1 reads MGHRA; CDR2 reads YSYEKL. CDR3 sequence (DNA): TGCGCCAGCAGCCAAGATATAAGGGGGGCCTACAATGAGCAGTTCTTC. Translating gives CASSQDIRGAYNEQFF.

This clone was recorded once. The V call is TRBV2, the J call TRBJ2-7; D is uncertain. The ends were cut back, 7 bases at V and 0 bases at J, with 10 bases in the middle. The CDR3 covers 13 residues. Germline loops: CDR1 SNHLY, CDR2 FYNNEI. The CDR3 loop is CASNVVSSYEQYF. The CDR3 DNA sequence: TGTGCCAGCAACGTAGTGAGCTCCTACGAGCAGTACTTC. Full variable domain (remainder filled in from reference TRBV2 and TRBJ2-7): EPEVTQTPSHQVTQMGQEVILRCVPISNHLYFYWYRQILGQKVEFLVSFYNNEISEKSEIFDDQFSVERPDGSNFTLKIRSTKLEDSAMYFCASNVVSSYEQYFGPGTRLTVT.